This TCR beta chain was obtained from a study of spatial heterogeneity in lung cancer. General study results and limits: At resection, ubiquitous expanded tumor TCRs appeared in blood more than at follow-up.

Time point described: sample taken at primary tumor resection. The sequenced material consisted of unsorted whole RNA from tumor, nontumor lung or frozen PBMC. More than 70 TRACERx patients with early, untreated non-small cell lung cancer donated samples. Unique molecular identifiers, one per molecule, were present on every TCR cDNA molecule. TCRdb recomputed calls from the 5' RACE reads with MiXCR, one row per CDR3 protein. The table records some 83,000 distinct CDR3 sequences, about 20% of them present only once. Germline V lookup: CDR1 MNHEY, CDR2 SMNVEV (reference sequence). V lost 8 bases and J lost 7, with 12 bases in between. This CDR3 region has 11 residues. This clonotype was found a few times. What it binds is unknown.

The chain has TRBV27 and TRBJ2-7; D possibly uses TRBD1 or TRBD2 (5 bases each). The source material was PBMCs, sampled at surgery. The receptor's source is a male donor with early-stage non-small cell lung cancer. The CDR3 coding sequence is TGTGCCAGCGGGGGACGGGGAGAGCAGTACTTC. Translated: CASGGRGEQYF.